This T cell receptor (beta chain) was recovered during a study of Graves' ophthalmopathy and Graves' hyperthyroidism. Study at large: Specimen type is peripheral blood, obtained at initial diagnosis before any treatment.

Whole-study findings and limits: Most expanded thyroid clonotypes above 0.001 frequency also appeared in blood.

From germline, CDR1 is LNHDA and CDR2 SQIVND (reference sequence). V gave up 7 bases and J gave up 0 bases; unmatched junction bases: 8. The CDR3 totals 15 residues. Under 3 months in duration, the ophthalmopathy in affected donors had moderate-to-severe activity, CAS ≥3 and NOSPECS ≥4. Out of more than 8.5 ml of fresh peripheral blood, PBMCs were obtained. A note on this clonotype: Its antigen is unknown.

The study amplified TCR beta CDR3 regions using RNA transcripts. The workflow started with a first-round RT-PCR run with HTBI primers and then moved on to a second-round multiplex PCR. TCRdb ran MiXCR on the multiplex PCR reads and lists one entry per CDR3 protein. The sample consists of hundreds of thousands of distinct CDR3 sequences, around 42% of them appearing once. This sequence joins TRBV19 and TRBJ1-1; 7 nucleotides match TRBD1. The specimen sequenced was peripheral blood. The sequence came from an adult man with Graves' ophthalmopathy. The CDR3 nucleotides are TGTGCCAGTAAGGATCCAGGGGGAATGAACACTGAAGCTTTCTTT. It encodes CASKDPGGMNTEAFF.